The rows below give T cell receptor beta chains drawn from one sample of a study of T cell responses to AZD1222 COVID-19 vaccine. Assay: immunoSEQ multiplex PCR; the TCRdb copy retains only in-frame clones and omits some. The sample yields roughly 140,000 clones, about 91% seen once. This specimen was peripheral blood, taken 28 days after the second AZD1222 dose. The source is an adult who received the AZD1222 COVID-19 vaccine. Each CDR3 is given with its conserved first and last residue. A D gene is named only where the DNA matches it firmly. Expanded clones get a size class; other rows say once, few or many, or leave the size out.

TRBV7-8	NA	TRBJ1-5	NA	TGTGCCAGCAGCTACCCAGGGGTAGGGCAGCCCCAGCATTTT	CASSYPGVGQPQHF
TRBV19	NA	TRBJ1-1	NA	TGTGCCAGTATGTCGACCAAACAGCTGAGGACTGAAGCTTTCTTT	CASMSTKQLRTEAFF
TRBV19	NA	TRBJ2-3	NA	TGTGCCAGTAGTGGGGCGGAGGCTAGCACAGATACGCAGTATTTT	CASSGAEASTDTQYF
TRBV9	TRBD2	TRBJ2-2	NA	TGTGCCAGCAGCGACACCCGGTTGGAGGCGGGAGGGCCGACCGGGGAGCTGTTTTTT	CASSDTRLEAGGPTGELFF
TRBV30	TRBD1	TRBJ1-5	NA	TGTGCCTGGAGTGTAGCCAGGGGGGGGTTAAGCAATCAGCCCCAGCATTTT	CAWSVARGGLSNQPQHF
TRBV7-2	NA	TRBJ1-1	NA	TGTGCCAGCAGCTTCCCCCGCAGGAGCACTGAAGCTTTCTTT	CASSFPRRSTEAFF
TRBV4-2	TRBD1	TRBJ1-1	NA	TGTGCCAGCAGCCAAGGGACAGGGTTGAACACTGAAGCTTTCTTT	CASSQGTGLNTEAFF
TRBV19	TRBD1	TRBJ2-1	NA	TGTGCCAGTAGAAACAGGGGGATCTCCTACAATGAGCAGTTCTTC	CASRNRGISYNEQFF
TRBV7-9	NA	TRBJ2-5	few	TGTGCCAGCAGCTTAGCGCCGACAGGAACCCAAGAGACCCAGTACTTC	CASSLAPTGTQETQYF
TRBV27	NA	TRBJ1-4	once	TGTGCCAGCAGTTCTGCGGACAGCTCATCAACTAATGAAAAACTGTTTTTT	CASSSADSSSTNEKLFF
TRBV18	NA	TRBJ1-1	NA	TGTGCCAGCTCACCAACAGAACTTAACACTGAAGCTTTCTTT	CASSPTELNTEAFF
TRBV7-2	NA	TRBJ2-2	once	TGTGCCAGCAGCCCTCGGGGCACCGGGGAGCTGTTTTTT	CASSPRGTGELFF
TRBV27	TRBD1	TRBJ1-1	NA	TGTGCCAGCAGTCAGACTTGGACAGGGGGAAACACTGAAGCTTTCTTT	CASSQTWTGGNTEAFF
TRBV7-9	NA	TRBJ1-6	NA	TGTGCCAGCAGCTTAGCGGGCAATTCACCCCTCCACTTT	CASSLAGNSPLHF
TRBV6-1	NA	TRBJ1-1	NA	TGTGCCAGTGCGCCCAGGGGTAAAGATCGTGTTGAAGCTTTCTTT	CASAPRGKDRVEAFF
TRBV19	TRBD1	TRBJ2-4	NA	TGTGCCAGCAAGGGACAGGAGGGCAAAAACATTCAGTACTTC	CASKGQEGKNIQYF
TRBV3-1/TRBV3-2	TRBD1	TRBJ1-2	NA	TGTGCCAGCAGGGCCGGGACAGGGAACTATGGCTACACCTTC	CASRAGTGNYGYTF
TRBV5-4	TRBD2	TRBJ2-1	NA	TGTGCCAGCAGCCTCGGACTAGCGGGGTCGTACAATGAGCAGTTCTTC	CASSLGLAGSYNEQFF
TRBV19	TRBD1	TRBJ1-2	NA	TGTGCCAGTAGTTCACGGACAGGGGAATATGGCTACACCTTC	CASSSRTGEYGYTF
TRBV7-2	TRBD1	TRBJ1-5	NA	TGTGCCAGCAGCTGGAGACAGGGGGATCAGCCCCAGCATTTT	CASSWRQGDQPQHF
TRBV29-1	NA	TRBJ1-1	NA	TGCAGCGCACCCGACCAGGGAACTGAAGCTTTCTTT	CSAPDQGTEAFF
TRBV18	NA	TRBJ1-4	NA	TGTGCCAGCTCACCGCGTGGGGGAGTAGGTGAAAAACTGTTTTTT	CASSPRGGVGEKLFF
TRBV7-9	NA	TRBJ1-2	NA	TGTGCCAGCAGCTTACAGGCGTCGGTCGACTATGGCTACACCTTC	CASSLQASVDYGYTF
TRBV5-4	NA	TRBJ2-1	NA	TGTGCCAGCAGCTCCTCGACGAACAATGAGCAGTTCTTC	CASSSSTNNEQFF
TRBV2	NA	TRBJ2-1	NA	TGTGCCAGCCGAACCCCAACGGGTAGCTCCTACAATGAGCAGTTCTTC	CASRTPTGSSYNEQFF
TRBV11-2	NA	TRBJ2-3	NA	TGTGCCAGCAGGGGTTTTCGGGACGGGACAGATACGCAGTATTTT	CASRGFRDGTDTQYF
TRBV29-1	TRBD1	TRBJ1-1	NA	TGCAGCGTTTTCCGGGACAGCACTGAAGCTTTCTTT	CSVFRDSTEAFF
TRBV10-2	NA	TRBJ1-1	NA	TGCGCCAGCAGTGAGAAGGGTGATTACGCTGAAGCTTTCTTT	CASSEKGDYAEAFF
TRBV27	TRBD2	TRBJ2-7	NA	TGTGCCAGCAGCCCACTTGGATACGCGGGAGGGATCTCCTACGAGCAGTACTTC	CASSPLGYAGGISYEQYF
TRBV6-1	NA	TRBJ1-5	NA	TGTGCCAGCAGTGAACGTTACGGCAATCAGCCCCAGCATTTT	CASSERYGNQPQHF
TRBV4-2	NA	TRBJ1-5	NA	TGTGCCAGCAGCCAGTTTGGTCAGCCCCAGCATTTT	CASSQFGQPQHF
TRBV7-9	NA	TRBJ1-1	NA	TGTGCCAGCAGCTTAGGCTCGAACACTGAAGCTTTCTTT	CASSLGSNTEAFF
TRBV28	NA	TRBJ1-1	NA	TGTGCCAGCAGTTTATTGGGCCCGAACACTGAAGCTTTCTTT	CASSLLGPNTEAFF
TRBV3-1/TRBV3-2	NA	TRBJ2-1	NA	TGTGCCAGCAGCCACGCCCTCCGGGAGCCCTACAATGAGCAGTTCTTC	CASSHALREPYNEQFF
TRBV10-3	NA	TRBJ1-1	NA	TGTGCCATCAGTGAGTGGGGTCAGGGGAGTTTTGAAGCTTTCTTT	CAISEWGQGSFEAFF
TRBV10-3	NA	TRBJ2-1	once	TGTGCCATCAGTGAGTCTGCAGAAGAGCAGTTCTTC	CAISESAEEQFF
TRBV5-6	TRBD1	TRBJ2-7	NA	TGTGCCAGCAGCTGGGGACCCTCAGGGGGCCCTGGGGAGCAGTACTTC	CASSWGPSGGPGEQYF
TRBV3-1/TRBV3-2	NA	TRBJ2-5	once	TGTGCCAGCAGCCTTGGCGGGGCGAGGGGCGAGACCCAGTACTTC	CASSLGGARGETQYF
TRBV19	NA	TRBJ1-1	NA	TGTGCCAGTAGTATAAAGGGTTGGAACACTGAAGCTTTCTTT	CASSIKGWNTEAFF
TRBV7-9	TRBD2	TRBJ2-2	NA	TGTGCCAGCAGCCTGGGACTAGCGGGAGGAACCGGGGAGCTGTTTTTT	CASSLGLAGGTGELFF